Here is one T cell receptor beta chain with its context. Its specific antigen is unknown. No much larger clone is present one base from it, and per-base qualities are unavailable. These data originate in a study of cytomegalovirus exposure and HLA in healthy donors (dated by TCRdb to about 2017). For context, the study as a whole: In an earlier analysis of under 600 of the donors, 250 to 300 Gb of sequence data and some 120 million unique TCR beta sequences from roughly 200 million T cells were reported. A few DR-DQ haplotypes were treated as single units for association and clustering because of strong linkage in the cohort. An earlier analysis of 587 of the donors used high-throughput TCR beta sequencing to judge whether each TCR beta V gene segment behaved as functional or pseudogenic. Of the 398 genotyped donors, roughly 85% fell in the genetic ancestry cluster associated with self-reported Caucasian donors. A separate validation cohort of more than 100 different subjects was used in addition to the roughly 700-subject first cohort. In a later genetic analysis, genome-wide SNP genotypes for about 65% of the roughly 670 donors were used, and that subset was treated as a discovery cohort. Rather than drawing on any new phenotypic data, the later analysis identified candidate immune exposures from TCR beta sequences and the way those sequences occurred across donors. To predict cytomegalovirus infection status, the study combined high-throughput TCR immunosequencing, statistical association of individual TCRs with disease status, and machine learning. The study was designed to test whether signatures of past pathogen exposure could be identified by cataloging public T cell receptors. Typing coverage varied by locus: roughly 629-640 donors for A, B, C, DRB1 and DQB1; around 560 for DQA1; 606 for DPA1; roughly 450 for DPB1. Across under 500 genotyped donors of the cohort, an average of approximately 240,000 unique TCR beta nucleotide sequences per donor were sequenced, and approximately 17% of those sequences were non-productive. In a later analysis, previously published TCR beta repertoires from 600 to 850 donors were re-analyzed and high-resolution HLA genotyping was added so that TCR occurrence patterns could be studied. The study profiled the T cell repertoires of around 700 subjects by immunosequencing and related them to cytomegalovirus serostatus. Donor age, sex, ethnicity and CMV serostatus were compiled alongside the repertoire data. HLA typing covered class I and class II loci at four-digit resolution. An early release covering about 600 HLA-typed donors comprised roughly 300 gigabases of sequencing data and around 80 million unique TCR sequences. Every repertoire in the discovery cohort had been generated on one and the same sequencing platform. What the work shows at the level of the full study, not this receptor alone: HLA typing was unavailable for some donors at each locus, so association tests used only the typed subset. A total of fewer than 200 TCR beta chains were listed by the study as associated with cytomegalovirus. Cytomegalovirus status was reported to be diagnosed by the classifier with high specificity and sensitivity in both the original and validation cohorts. The presence/absence analyses assumed that sequencing depth was roughly uniform across donors, and that assumption may not be true. For the cohort, immune exposure information was limited to CMV serostatus. A later analysis found that HLA-associated TCR beta chains were more clonally expanded and had lower generation probabilities than equally common non-associated chains. In a later analysis, around 15,000 TCR beta sequences were associated with specific HLA alleles at a false discovery rate of 0.05. A group of highly shared sequence variants was considered likely to be a technical artifact of the sequencing pipeline. In vitro tests confirmed that a few of the cytomegalovirus-associated TCR beta chains recognize cytomegalovirus antigens. Because the 87-base-pair reads could not distinguish some IMGT-functional V segments, including TRBV6-2 and TRBV6-3, those segments were excluded. In an earlier analysis of approximately 590 of the donors, most TCR beta V segments were observed in productive rearrangements about 87% or about 30% of the time, broadly matching IMGT annotations. In a later genetic analysis, a missense DCLRE1C variant was associated with V-gene and J-gene trimming of TCR beta chains, and the association was replicated in an independent cohort. Linkage disequilibrium might explain the correlated functional status among segregating V segments, but an unknown experimental factor could not be excluded. A later analysis found that most CMV-associated TCR beta chains appeared HLA-restricted, with HLA associations seemingly driven largely by CMV exposure. The authors suggested that the approach could potentially be extended to other disease states and immunological phenotypes. This cohort had only TCR beta chains sequenced, and the lack of alpha or paired-chain data limited which features could be detected. According to a later analysis, parvovirus B19, influenza, CMV and Epstein-Barr virus appeared linked to several top co-occurrence clusters. In a later genetic analysis, fewer N-insertions in productive TCRs were reported among donors in an Asian-associated ancestry cluster than the roughly 700-donor mean. The earlier analysis of some 560 of the donors excluded over 15 rarely observed V segments, including chromosome 9 orphons, because counts were too low. A further reported finding was that TCR beta sequences accurately predicted the HLA-A and HLA-B alleles for most subjects in the first cohort. Across donors, most TCR sequences were observed very rarely, whereas some public TCRs were present in many individuals. In a later analysis, the rate of TCR association differed among HLA loci, with DRB1 alleles having the most associated TCRs and HLA-C alleles having the fewest. Strong co-occurrence of HLA alleles, especially DR and DQ, made assigning TCR associations to individual alleles difficult.

Sequences LGHNT (CDR1) and FRNRAP (CDR2) are obtained from the germline V gene. Its CDR3 holds 14 amino acids, cysteine through phenylalanine. Kept here is only the CDR3 DNA, which spans 42 bases and is read in frame from base 1. V trim: 5 bases; J trim: 5 bases; unmatched bases: 1. The cohort comprised some 730 healthy bone marrow donors. All cohort members were sampled while nominally healthy, although unrecorded immune exposures were likely present. The donor tested CMV seropositive and was one of the 289 seropositive cohort members. A peripheral blood sample was provided by each donor, and peripheral blood mononuclear cells were used for TCR beta sequencing. Genomic DNA was extracted from the blood cell samples with the Qiagen DNeasy Blood Extraction Kit. Libraries were prepared through the immunoSEQ multiplex PCR assay. For the multiplex PCR, a mixture combining 60 forward primers for TCR Vbeta segments and 13 reverse primers for TCR Jbeta segments was used. A multiplex PCR assay on genomic DNA amplified the CDR3 region of rearranged TCR beta genes. On the Illumina HiSeq System, the amplified TCR beta libraries were sequenced as 87-base-pair reads. The authors' pipeline ran thus. Across the 500 to 850 repertoires, a later analysis counted 60 million to 90 million unique TCR beta chains, approximately 10 million of which were shared by at least two donors. A nearest-neighbor algorithm error-corrected the raw reads and collapsed the reads into unique sequences, merging closely related sequences to remove PCR and sequencing errors. Alignment of CDR3 sequences to IMGT reference sequences was used to assign V, D and J gene segments. Each retained sequence needed at least a six-nucleotide match to both a V gene segment and a J gene segment. Rearrangements were called productive when the CDR3 lacked stop codons and stayed in frame with V and J; all others were non-productive. Following IMGT convention, CDR3 was defined as the stretch from the second conserved V-encoded cysteine to the conserved J-encoded phenylalanine. In an earlier analysis of some 550 of the donors, sequences lacking an unambiguous match to a single V gene segment were excluded. In an earlier analysis of approximately 500 of the donors, a V segment was called functional when productive rearrangements were above 56.7%, and segregating when the standard deviation between donors exceeded 5%. A statistical classification framework was developed to diagnose cytomegalovirus status using the catalog of TCR beta chain sequences. A later analysis assigned V and J genes by comparing TCR nucleotide sequences with IMGT/GENE-DB human TR gene sequences. A later analysis assigned CDR3 sequences and most-parsimonious VDJ recombination scenarios with the TCRdist pipeline. In a later analysis, every TCR beta chain was defined by the combination of its CDR3 amino acid sequence and its V-gene family, and reads without a unique V-gene family were dropped. As a way to deal with suspected cross-contamination and a sequencing artifact, a later analysis dropped approximately 590 nucleotide sequences that were highly shared and had low generation probability. In a later analysis, a clonal expansion index for each public chain was calculated from normalized within-repertoire ranks of inferred template counts. In a later analysis, generation probabilities were computed using a VDJ recombination model fitted to out-of-frame rearrangements, and the results were checked against IGoR. Hypergeometric tests were used in a later analysis to score TCR-TCR, TCR-HLA and TCR-CMV co-occurrence, with a repertoire-size bias correction applied to the TCR pairs. To estimate false discovery rates, a later analysis permuted the HLA or CMV assignments 20 times. A later analysis grouped co-occurring TCRs with DBSCAN, adding TCRdist sequence similarity when clustering within HLA-allele-positive subsets. For co-occurrence clustering, repertoires with fewer than 30,000 or more than 120,000 public chains were excluded, along with roughly 5 repertoires with anomalous nucleotide sharing. TCRdb stores this immuneACCESS table with in-frame sequences only. Part of the clones is absent; in the studies checked, under half of the shortfall reflects unresolved V genes, and no reason is known for the rest. The D gene and trimming were derived from the DNA, and the V and J assignments and clone size from that table. For this sample the table gives approximately 160,000 clones, of which about four fifths were detected only once. The top ten constitute about 7% of the sample.

The sequenced sample was PBMCs. The sequence joins TRBV12-5 to TRBJ2-2, with 11 junctional bases fitting TRBD2. This clonotype originated in a man aged 25-40 years in good health and CMV-seropositive. The CDR3 here reads CASGTSGGTGELFF. DNA sequence: TGTGCTAGTGGTACTAGCGGGGGTACCGGGGAGCTGTTTTTT.